This entry describes one T cell receptor beta chain. The antigen is undetermined. This sample is drawn from a study of T cells in Graves' hyperthyroidism and ophthalmopathy. About the study: Once the initial diagnosis was made, peripheral blood was obtained before any treatment.

Exclusions: uncontrolled infection, other autoimmune disease, pregnancy, lactation. Study-wide results and caveats: In simple terms, a model built on 13 V-J features told ophthalmopathy apart from stable hyperthyroidism. Onset of ophthalmopathy came a median approximately 6 months after the model predicted it.

Amplification targeted TCR beta CDR3 regions from RNA transcripts. During a first-round RT-PCR of the TCR CDR3, the HTBI primer set was used. TCRdb passed the multiplex PCR reads through MiXCR, listing each CDR3 protein once. This table holds over 700,000 distinct CDR3 sequences, about two fifths found once. The source is a man younger than 35 with Graves' hyperthyroidism. Sequenced input: blood.

The CDR3 sequence: CAIRSGVRGYTF. The CDR3 DNA reads as TGTGCCATCAGATCGGGGGTTCGCGGCTACACCTTC. V and J are TRBV10-3 and TRBJ1-2, with D perhaps TRBD1 (5 bases). V was trimmed by 6 bases and J by 8 bases, leaving 13 bases between them. The germline V gene encodes CDR1 ENHRY and CDR2 SYGVKD. The CDR3 length is 12 residues.